The 25 T cell receptor beta chains below all came from one sample that was sequenced in a study of vaccination effects on CD4 cells after COVID-19. Clones were sequenced by immunoSEQ multiplex PCR, and TCRdb holds only the in-frame ones, with some missing. The table records tens of thousands of clones, 80% to 85% of them present only once. ViraFEST expansion of antigen-specific CD4+ T cells with viral peptide pools preceded sequencing. Culture lasted about nine days before CD4+ T cell isolation. These receptors have no known antigen. This material consisted of CD4+ T cells from PBMCs cultured with HCoV-229E spike peptides, taken before COVID-19 vaccination. The receptors come from a human donor who received a COVID-19 vaccine.

This chain uses TRBV25-1 with TRBJ2-5, with 10 bases aligning to TRBD1. This CDR3 has 18 amino acids. With V trimmed by 3 bases and J by 3 bases, 13 bases remained unmatched. The germline V gene encodes CDR1 MGHDK and CDR2 SYGVNS. The CDR3 reads CASSEALPPGTGEETQYF. CDR3 nucleotides: TGTGCCAGCAGTGAGGCTCTCCCCCCTGGGACAGGGGAAGAGACCCAGTACTTC.

This sequence joins TRBV10-2 and TRBJ2-5; the match to TRBD2 covers 11 bases. The V gene end was trimmed by 8 bases and the J gene end by 4 bases; junction bases not matched to a gene: 3. There are 13 residues in the CDR3. The germline gives CDR1 WSHSY, CDR2 SAAADI. The CDR3 DNA is TGCGCCAGCCAGGGGACTAGCGGAGAGACCCAGTACTTC. Protein: CASQGTSGETQYF.

The V and J genes are TRBV28 and TRBJ2-7; 7 bases fit TRBD1. CDR3 length: 13 residues. Germline V gene sequence: CDR1 MDHEN, CDR2 SYDVKM. V dropped 4 bases and J dropped 9; count of bases not matched to a gene: 9. The CDR3 region has the DNA TGTGCCAGCAGTTCGACAGGGAAAAGGGGGCAGTACGTC. Protein sequence: CASSSTGKRGQYV.

Here the CDR3 reads CASSHPQGVGQPQHF. CDR3 nucleotides: TGTGCCAGCAGCCATCCTCAGGGGGTAGGTCAGCCCCAGCATTTT. V is TRBV4-2 and J is TRBJ1-5; the match to TRBD1 covers 7 bases. The germline gives CDR1 LGHNA, CDR2 YNFKEQ. Trimming removed 3 bases from V and 6 bases from J; junction bases left unmatched: 8. This CDR3 has 15 amino acids.

The V call is TRBV19, the J call TRBJ2-2; D possibly corresponds to TRBD2 (7 bases). This CDR3 comprises 15 residues. Germline V lookup: CDR1 LNHDA, CDR2 SQIVND (reference sequence). The ends were cut back, 7 bases at V and 1 base at J, with 13 bases in the middle. The CDR3 here is CASKKGGMNTGELFF. DNA of the CDR3: TGTGCCAGTAAGAAGGGGGGGATGAACACCGGGGAGCTGTTTTTT.

CDR3 DNA: TGTGCCAGCAGCTTAAACAGGGATGCCTACAATGAGCAGTTCTTC. Translating gives CASSLNRDAYNEQFF. The V call is TRBV7-3, the J call TRBJ2-1; D possibly corresponds to TRBD1 (6 bases). CDR3 size: 15 residues. The ends were cut back, 1 base at V and 2 bases at J, with 9 bases in the middle. The germline gives CDR1 SGHTA, CDR2 FQGTGA.

The genes are TRBV10-3 and TRBJ1-2, with TRBD1 matching over 8 bases. The trim removed 2 bases at V and 2 bases at J, leaving 4 bases unmatched. The CDR3 has 15 residues. Germline V gene data show CDR1 as ENHRY and CDR2 as SYGVKD. This chain's CDR3 is CAISETDRANYGYTF. DNA for the CDR3: TGTGCCATCAGTGAGACGGACAGGGCGAACTATGGCTACACCTTC.

The chain is built from TRBV6-5 and TRBJ1-6, with D tentatively TRBD1 (6 bases). CDR1 and CDR2 (germline): MNHEY, SVGAGI. Trimming removed 6 bases at V and 7 bases at J, with 16 bases between. There are 15 residues in the CDR3. The CDR3 nucleotides read TGTGCCAGCAGGTTGGGGGGCTCAGAAAATTCACCCCTCCACTTT. The encoded protein is CASRLGGSENSPLHF.

J is TRBJ2-3 and V is TRBV7-9; D is perhaps TRBD2 (6 bases). The CDR3 has 14 amino acids. Germline V gene data show CDR1 as SEHNR and CDR2 as FQNEAQ (reference sequence). Trimming took off 8 bases at V and 2 bases at J, with 14 bases between the two ends. The CDR3 DNA reads as TGTGCCAGCCTCCGGGGGACCAACACAGATACGCAGTATTTT. The encoded protein is CASLRGTNTDTQYF.

The DNA of the CDR3 is TGTGCCAGCTCACCAAGTCTGGTGGCGAAGAACACAGATACGCAGTATTTT. Translation gives CASSPSLVAKNTDTQYF. The chain has TRBV18 and TRBJ2-3; D remains ambiguous. Trimming removed 2 bases from V and 2 bases from J, with 17 bases in between. This CDR3 is 17 amino acids long. The germline V gene has CDR1 KGHSH and CDR2 LQKENI. Full variable domain (rest looked up from reference TRBV18 and TRBJ2-3): NAGVMQNPRHLVRRRGQEARLRCSPMKGHSHVYWYRQLPEEGLKFMVYLQKENIIDESGMPKERFSAEFPKEGPSILRIQQVVRGDSAAYFCASSPSLVAKNTDTQYFGPGTRLTVL.

The chain employs TRBV4-1 and TRBJ2-7; no clear D. The CDR3 extends over 13 amino acids. Germline V CDR1 and CDR2: MGHRA, YSYEKL. V lost 4 bases and J lost 1, with 8 bases in between. CDR3 coding DNA: TGCGCCAGCAGCCCCGCCGATTCCTACGAGCAGTACGTC. It encodes CASSPADSYEQYV.

The chain recombines TRBV19 with TRBJ1-1, with a weak D call TRBD1 (5 bases). Germline loops: CDR1 LNHDA, CDR2 SQIVND (reference sequence). The CDR3 runs 15 residues. V was trimmed by 6 bases and J by 7 bases, leaving 21 bases between them. Here the CDR3 DNA reads TGTGCCAGTAGGTGGGAGGCAGGGAGTTCTAGTGAAGCTTTCTTT. It yields the protein CASRWEAGSSSEAFF.

The J gene is TRBJ2-2, the V gene TRBV5-6; 7 bases fit TRBD1. This CDR3 comprises 16 residues. V was pared by 3 bases and J by 8 bases, with 13 bases of the junction left unmatched. Germline V gives CDR1 SGHDT, CDR2 YYEEEE. CDR3 DNA sequence: TGTGCCAGCAGCTCGTCCGGGACAGCCGGGACAGGGGAGCTGTTTTTT. Translating gives CASSSSGTAGTGELFF.

The rearrangement joins TRBV12-5 to TRBJ2-6, with TRBD2 matching over 8 bases. Trimming cost V 11 bases and J 2 bases; bases outside gene matches: 8. The CDR3 loop spans 15 amino acids. CDR1 is LGHNT, CDR2 FRNRAP, per germline. DNA of the CDR3: TGTGCTTCCAATGCGGGGGGCCCTGGGGCCAACGTCCTGACTTTC. This translates into CASNAGGPGANVLTF.

This clone was seen a handful of times. V gene TRBV5-1 combines with J gene TRBJ2-3, with TRBD1 identical over 7 bases. Germline V lookup: CDR1 SGHRS, CDR2 YFSETQ. The CDR3 is 13 amino acids. With V trimmed by 7 bases and J by 10 bases, 12 bases remained unmatched. CDR3 in DNA: TGCGCCAGCGGAGAGCCCGGGACAGACGCGCAGTATTTT. It is translated as CASGEPGTDAQYF.

As to this clone: One end of the junction is discordant with germline, which a read error may explain. The V gene is TRBV7-3, the J gene TRBJ2-6; D is unclear. The CDR3 consists of 15 residues. The germline V gene has CDR1 SGHTA and CDR2 FQGTGA. CDR3 region: CASSVTVSGANVLTF. The CDR3 DNA reads as TGTGCCAGCAGCGTAACAGTCTCTGGGGCCAACGTCCTGACTTTC. The full variable domain, rest sourced from reference TRBV7-3 and TRBJ2-6, is GAGVSQTPSNKVTEKGKYVELRCDPISGHTALYWYRQSLGQGPEFLIYFQGTGAADDSGLPNDRFFAVRPEGSVSTLKIQRTERGDSAVYLCASSVTVSGANVLTFGAGSRLTVL.

The chain couples TRBV10-3 to TRBJ2-3; weak D call: TRBD1 (5 bases). Trimming took off 0 bases at V and 3 bases at J, with 7 bases between the two ends. The germline V gene has CDR1 ENHRY and CDR2 SYGVKD. The CDR3 loop spans 14 amino acids. The chain's CDR3 is CAISESAGTDTQYF. The CDR3 DNA reads as TGTGCCATCAGTGAGTCAGCAGGGACAGATACGCAGTATTTT.

This clone was picked up a small number of times. The rearrangement links TRBV21-1 to TRBJ1-5; the table's D call, TRBD1, has no DNA check behind it. TRBV21-1 is classified as a pseudogene. The CDR3 sequence is 15 residues long. CDR3 region: CASSRTGGGNQPQHF. In DNA form, the CDR3 reads TGTGCCAGCAGCCGGACAGGGGGAGGCAATCAGCCCCAGCATTTT.

Only a few counts were recorded for this clone. The gene calls are TRBV10-1 and TRBJ1-5, with D possibly TRBD1 on 5 matching bases. The germline CDR1 and CDR2 sequences are WNHNN and SYGVQD (reference sequence). Trimming shortened V by 3 bases and J by 1 base, and 7 bases separated the two germline ends. This CDR3 contains 14 residues. The CDR3 sequence: CASSDGGSNQPQHF. The DNA for the CDR3 is TGCGCCAGCAGTGACGGGGGGAGCAATCAGCCCCAGCATTTT.

The CDR3 spells CASRTQGLNTEAFF. In DNA, the CDR3 is TGTGCCAGTAGGACCCAGGGGTTGAACACTGAAGCTTTCTTT. The rearrangement links TRBV19 to TRBJ1-1, with D perhaps matching TRBD1 (6 bases). Trimming removed 6 bases at V and 0 bases at J, with 11 bases between. This CDR3 spans 14 amino acids. Germline lookup yields CDR1 LNHDA and CDR2 SQIVND (reference sequence).

The V call is TRBV6-6, the J call TRBJ2-7; TRBD1 agrees at 10 bases. Unmatched junction bases numbered 9, after V lost 6 bases and J lost 4 bases. The CDR3 spans 15 residues. The germline V gene has CDR1 MNHNY and CDR2 SVGAGI (reference sequence). CDR3 loop: CASSSGTGVLYEQYV. The DNA of the CDR3 is TGTGCCAGCAGCTCCGGGACAGGGGTATTGTACGAGCAGTACGTC.

The genes are TRBV6-5 and TRBJ2-3; tentatively, D is TRBD1 (6 bases). Germline V gene data show CDR1 as MNHEY and CDR2 as SVGAGI. The CDR3 is 15 amino acids. The V end was cut by 7 bases, the J end by 2 bases, with 16 bases between. The CDR3 region has the DNA TGTGCCAGCACCTCCTCAGGGGCCGCCACAGATACGCAGTATTTT. Its translation is CASTSSGAATDTQYF.

This sequence joins TRBV4-1 and TRBJ1-2, with 8 bases lining up with TRBD1. The CDR3 length is 18 residues. V shed 0 bases, J shed 1 base, and the junction held 10 bases outside the gene matches. The germline gives CDR1 MGHRA, CDR2 YSYEKL. In nucleotides, the CDR3 is TGCGCCAGCAGCCAAGATCCCCTCGGGGACAGGCTTAACTATGGCTACACCTTC. As protein: CASSQDPLGDRLNYGYTF.

The chain carries TRBV6-2 or TRBV6-3 and TRBJ1-2; weak D call: TRBD1 (6 bases). Deletions cut 4 bases from V and 3 bases from J, with 15 bases between. Per the germline V gene, CDR1 is MNHEY and CDR2 is SVGEGT. The CDR3 is 15 amino acids. The CDR3 sequence is CASSWVDRRDYGYTF. Here the CDR3 DNA reads TGTGCCAGCAGTTGGGTCGACAGGAGAGACTATGGCTACACCTTC.

This clone occurred a few times. Distinct nucleotide sequences in the sample also encode this CDR3. V is TRBV30 and J is TRBJ2-5; unclear D gene. Trimming took off 0 bases at V and 4 bases at J, with 3 bases between the two ends. The CDR3 has 11 amino acids. The germline CDR1 and CDR2 sequences are GTSNPN and SVGIG (reference sequence). CDR3 in amino acids: CAWSVGETQYF. CDR3 DNA sequence: TGTGCCTGGAGTGTGGGAGAGACCCAGTACTTC.